The 8 T cell receptor beta chains listed next were all sequenced from one sample in a study of shared clonotypes between healthy human individuals (dated by TCRdb to between 2020 and 2021). Receptor amplification or capture employed the immunoSEQ multiplex PCR assay. The immuneACCESS repertoire file appears here via TCRdb, limited to in-frame rearrangements. These files lack a portion of the clones; in checked studies, under half of the deficit traces to unresolved V genes, and the cause of the others is not known. This sample lists hundreds of thousands of clones; 72% were detected once. The ten most abundant clones make up roughly 1.8% of the sample. Sequencing input: memory CD4+ T cells sorted from blood. The cell subset or site label of this sample denotes: CD45RA-negative fraction. The origin of the receptors is a woman in her 30s in good health.

The chain is built from TRBV18 and TRBJ2-7; D remains ambiguous. Per germline, CDR1 KGHSH and CDR2 LQKENI. Trimming left V 1 base short and J 5 bases short, with 9 bases between. The CDR3 sequence is 13 residues long. DNA for the CDR3: TGTGCCAGCTCACCACTTTCTGGGGACGAGCAGTACTTC. Its protein product is CASSPLSGDEQYF.

V is TRBV6-6 and J is TRBJ1-2; D remains ambiguous. The CDR3 loop spans 13 amino acids. V lost 7 bases and J lost 6, with 15 bases in between. Germline V lookup: CDR1 MNHNY, CDR2 SVGAGI (reference sequence). For the CDR3, the DNA is TGTGCCAGCACCGCCCCGGCAGAAGATGGCTACACCTTC. Translation: CASTAPAEDGYTF.

The rearrangement joins TRBV27 to TRBJ1-1, with TRBD1 matching over 8 bases. J lost 2 bases, V lost 6 bases, and 5 bases had no gene match. CDR1 and CDR2 (germline): MNHEY, SMNVEV (reference sequence). The CDR3 spans 14 residues. In DNA form, the CDR3 reads TGTGCCAGCAGCCCCGGACAGGGTAACACTGAAGCTTTCTTT. It yields the protein CASSPGQGNTEAFF.

Regarding this clone: This specimen includes other DNA sequences encoding the same CDR3. This chain connects TRBV5-4 to TRBJ2-3; D unresolved. This CDR3 region has 12 residues. Germline V gene data show CDR1 as SGHNT and CDR2 as YYREEE (reference sequence). V was clipped by 0 bases and J by 5 bases, with 4 bases between them. The CDR3 spells CASSLGGDTQYF. In DNA, the CDR3 is TGTGCCAGCAGCTTGGGGGGAGATACGCAGTATTTT.

This chain links TRBV7-3 with TRBJ2-1; 9 nucleotides match TRBD1. Per germline, CDR1 SGHTA and CDR2 FQGTGA. Unmatched junction bases numbered 10, after V lost 4 bases and J lost 9 bases. The CDR3 is 15 amino acids. Here the CDR3 reads CASSSGGQGHGEQFF. The CDR3 nucleotides read TGTGCCAGCAGCTCCGGTGGACAGGGGCATGGTGAGCAGTTCTTC.

This clone was picked up a small number of times. The V and J genes are TRBV19 and TRBJ2-1; perhaps TRBD2 as D (6 bases). V was cut by 6 bases and J by 7 bases, with 10 bases left in between. Germline CDR1 and CDR2: LNHDA and SQIVND (reference sequence). The CDR3 is made up of 12 amino acids. CDR3 sequence reads: CASSWGTNEQFF. Written as DNA, the CDR3 is TGTGCCAGTAGCTGGGGGACTAATGAGCAGTTCTTC.

In regard to this clone: This CDR3 is also generated by other DNA sequences in the sample. The J gene is TRBJ1-2, the V gene TRBV6-5; 10 bases are a match to TRBD1. Germline CDR1 and CDR2: MNHEY and SVGAGI. Unmatched junction bases numbered 5, after V lost 6 bases and J lost 4 bases. The CDR3 runs to 14 residues. The CDR3 here is CASSPDRGPYGYTF. Here the CDR3 DNA reads TGTGCCAGCAGCCCCGACAGGGGGCCCTATGGCTACACCTTC.

The genes are TRBV5-1 and TRBJ2-1; unclear D gene. CDR3 length: 15 residues. Trimming left V 2 bases short and J 2 bases short, with 11 bases between. Germline lookup yields CDR1 SGHRS and CDR2 YFSETQ. The CDR3 sequence: CASSFGGEAYNEQFF. CDR3 sequence (DNA): TGCGCCAGCAGCTTCGGCGGAGAAGCCTACAATGAGCAGTTCTTC. The full variable domain, its missing parts supplied by reference TRBV5-1 and TRBJ2-1, is KAGVTQTPRYLIKTRGQQVTLSCSPISGHRSVSWYQQTPGQGLQFLFEYFSETQRNKGNFPGRFSGRQFSNSRSEMNVSTLELGDSALYLCASSFGGEAYNEQFFGPGTRLTVL.